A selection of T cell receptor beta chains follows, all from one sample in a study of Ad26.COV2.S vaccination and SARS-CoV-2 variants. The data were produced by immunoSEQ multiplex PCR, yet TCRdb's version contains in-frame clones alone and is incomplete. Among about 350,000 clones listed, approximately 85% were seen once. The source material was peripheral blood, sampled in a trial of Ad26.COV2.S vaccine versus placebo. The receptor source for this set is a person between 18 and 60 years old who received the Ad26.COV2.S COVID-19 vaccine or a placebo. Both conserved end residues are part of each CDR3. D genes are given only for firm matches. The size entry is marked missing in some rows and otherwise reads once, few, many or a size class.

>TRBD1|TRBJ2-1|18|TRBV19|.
CASSIDLLAGQAYNEQFF
TGTGCCAGTAGTATAGATCTTTTGGCGGGACAGGCTTACAATGAGCAGTTCTTC
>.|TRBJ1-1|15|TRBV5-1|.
CASSFQGPRNTEAFF
TGCGCCAGCAGCTTCCAGGGGCCACGGAACACTGAAGCTTTCTTT
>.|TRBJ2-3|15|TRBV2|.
CASSEGTDYTDTQYF
TGTGCCAGCAGTGAAGGGACAGACTACACAGATACGCAGTATTTT
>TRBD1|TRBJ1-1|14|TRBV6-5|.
CASTLGQGLAEAFF
TGTGCCAGCACCCTGGGACAGGGATTAGCTGAAGCTTTCTTT
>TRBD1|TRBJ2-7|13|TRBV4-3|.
CASSQDREGEQYF
TGCGCCAGCAGTCAGGACAGGGAAGGCGAGCAGTACTTC
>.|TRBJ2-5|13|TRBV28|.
CASRVDLGETQYF
TGTGCCAGCAGGGTCGACCTGGGAGAGACCCAGTACTTC
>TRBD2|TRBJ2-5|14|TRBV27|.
CASSLLAAQETQYF
TGTGCCAGCAGCCTCCTAGCGGCCCAAGAGACCCAGTACTTC
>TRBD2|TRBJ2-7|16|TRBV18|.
CASSPTPGTSSYEQYF
TGTGCCAGCTCACCAACTCCCGGGACTAGCTCCTACGAGCAGTACTTC
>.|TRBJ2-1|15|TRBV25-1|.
CASSALGTSLGEQFF
TGTGCCAGCAGTGCCCTCGGGACTTCGCTTGGGGAGCAGTTCTTC
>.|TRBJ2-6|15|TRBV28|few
CASSGEASGANVLTF
TGTGCCAGCTCCGGGGAGGCCTCTGGGGCCAACGTCCTGACTTTC
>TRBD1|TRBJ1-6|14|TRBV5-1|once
CASSLDRGISPLHF
TGCGCCAGCAGCTTGGACAGGGGAATTTCACCCCTCCACTTT
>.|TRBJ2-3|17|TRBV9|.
CASSETYRDGSTDTQYF
TGTGCCAGCAGCGAGACCTACCGGGACGGAAGCACAGATACGCAGTATTTT
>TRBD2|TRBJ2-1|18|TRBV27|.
CASSNGLAGVLSYNEQFF
TGTGCCAGCAGTAATGGACTAGCGGGAGTACTATCCTACAATGAGCAGTTCTTC
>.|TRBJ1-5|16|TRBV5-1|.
CASSLGWGEVDQPQHF
TGCGCCAGCAGCTTGGGGTGGGGGGAGGTAGATCAGCCCCAGCATTTT
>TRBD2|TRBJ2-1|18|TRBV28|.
CASSTPGLADSANNEQFF
TGTGCCAGCAGTACCCCGGGACTAGCGGATTCGGCGAACAATGAGCAGTTCTTC
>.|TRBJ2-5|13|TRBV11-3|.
CASSFSRSETQYF
TGTGCCAGCAGCTTTTCCAGGTCAGAGACCCAGTACTTC
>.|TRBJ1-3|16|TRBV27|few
CASSPILRSSGNTIYF
TGTGCCAGCAGTCCCATACTCAGAAGCTCTGGAAACACCATATATTTT
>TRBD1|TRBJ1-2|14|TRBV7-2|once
CASVRTGGNYGYTF
TGTGCCAGCGTTAGGACAGGGGGGAACTATGGCTACACCTTC
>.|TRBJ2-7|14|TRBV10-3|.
CATGEAAARAEQYF
TGTGCCACAGGGGAAGCAGCGGCCAGGGCCGAGCAGTACTTC
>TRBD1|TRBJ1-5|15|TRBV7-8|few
CASSRYTGGGQPQHF
TGTGCCAGCAGCCGATATACAGGGGGTGGACAGCCCCAGCATTTT
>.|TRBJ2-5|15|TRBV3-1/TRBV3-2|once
CASRPAARGRETQYF
TGTGCCAGCAGGCCCGCCGCGAGGGGTAGAGAGACCCAGTACTTC
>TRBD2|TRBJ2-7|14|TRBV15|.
CATSRESREGEQYF
TGTGCCACCAGCAGAGAGTCCAGGGAGGGCGAGCAGTACTTC
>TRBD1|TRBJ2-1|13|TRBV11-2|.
CASSPPGQGWRFF
TGTGCCAGCAGCCCACCGGGACAGGGGTGGAGGTTCTTC
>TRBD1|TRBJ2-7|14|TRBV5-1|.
CASSQTGDSYEQYF
TGCGCCAGCAGCCAGACAGGGGACTCCTACGAGCAGTACTTC
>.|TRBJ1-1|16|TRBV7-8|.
CASRLLSVRMNTEAFF
TGTGCCAGCAGACTACTGAGCGTCCGCATGAACACTGAAGCTTTCTTT
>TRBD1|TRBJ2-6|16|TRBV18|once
CASSSSRGPGANVLTF
TGTGCCAGCTCATCCTCCAGGGGGCCTGGGGCCAACGTCCTGACTTTC
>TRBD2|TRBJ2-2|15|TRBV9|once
CASSVDAGGTGELFF
TGTGCCAGCAGCGTAGATGCGGGGGGCACCGGGGAGCTGTTTTTT
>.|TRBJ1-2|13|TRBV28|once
CASSVGGNYGYTF
TGTGCCAGCAGTGTCGGGGGGAACTATGGCTACACCTTC
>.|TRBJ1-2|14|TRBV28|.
CASSLGGAGYGYTF
TGTGCCAGCAGTTTAGGGGGCGCGGGCTATGGCTACACCTTC
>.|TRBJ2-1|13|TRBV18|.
CASSLKMVDEQFF
TGTGCCAGCTCCCTCAAGATGGTGGATGAGCAGTTCTTC
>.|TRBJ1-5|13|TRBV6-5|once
CAGWEGGNQPQHF
TGTGCCGGGTGGGAAGGGGGAAATCAGCCCCAGCATTTT
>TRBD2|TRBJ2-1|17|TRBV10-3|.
CAISDTSGGLSYNEQFF
TGTGCCATCAGTGACACTAGCGGGGGCCTCTCCTACAATGAGCAGTTCTTC
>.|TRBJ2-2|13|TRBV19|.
CASSIGVPGELFF
TGTGCCAGTAGTATCGGGGTTCCCGGGGAGCTGTTTTTT
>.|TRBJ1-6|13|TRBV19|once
CASSEGNFSPLHF
TGTGCCAGTAGTGAGGGGAACTTTTCACCCCTCCACTTT
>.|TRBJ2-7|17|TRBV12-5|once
CASGSPLGPRVLGEQYF
TGTGCTAGTGGTTCCCCCCTCGGACCCCGGGTACTGGGCGAGCAGTACTTC
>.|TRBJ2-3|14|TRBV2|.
CASAGGRFTDTQYF
TGTGCCAGCGCAGGGGGGCGATTCACAGATACGCAGTATTTT
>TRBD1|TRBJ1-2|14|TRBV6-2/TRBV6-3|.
CASSYRTGNHGYTF
TGTGCCAGCAGTTACCGGACAGGGAATCATGGCTACACCTTC
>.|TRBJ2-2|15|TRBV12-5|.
CASGLDLGTTGELFF
TGTGCTAGTGGTTTAGATTTGGGAACCACCGGGGAGCTGTTTTTT
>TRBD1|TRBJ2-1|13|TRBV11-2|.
CASSFGTGTEQFF
TGTGCCAGCAGCTTCGGGACAGGGACTGAGCAGTTCTTC
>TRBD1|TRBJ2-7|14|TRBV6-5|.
CASSYTGQAYEQYF
TGTGCCAGCAGTTACACAGGACAGGCCTACGAGCAGTACTTC
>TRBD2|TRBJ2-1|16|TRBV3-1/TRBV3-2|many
CASSRLGTSARGEQFF
TGTGCCAGCAGCCGATTAGGGACTAGCGCCAGAGGTGAGCAGTTCTTC
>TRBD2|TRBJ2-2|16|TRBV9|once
CASSARGGFDTGELFF
TGTGCCAGCAGCGCGCGGGGGGGCTTTGACACCGGGGAGCTGTTTTTT
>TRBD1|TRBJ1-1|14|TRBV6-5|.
CASRDRGLNTEAFF
TGTGCCAGCAGGGACAGGGGCTTGAACACTGAAGCTTTCTTT
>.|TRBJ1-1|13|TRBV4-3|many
CASSQDRFSEAFF
TGCGCCAGCAGCCAAGATCGTTTCAGTGAAGCTTTCTTT
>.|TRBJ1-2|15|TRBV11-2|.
CASSLGAGLAYGYTF
TGTGCCAGCAGCTTAGGGGCAGGGTTGGCCTATGGCTACACCTTC
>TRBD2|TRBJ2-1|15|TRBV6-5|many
CASSLTSGDYNEQFF
TGTGCCAGCAGCTTAACTAGCGGGGACTACAATGAGCAGTTCTTC
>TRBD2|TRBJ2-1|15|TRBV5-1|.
CASSPEMASGREQFF
TGCGCCAGCAGCCCCGAGATGGCTAGCGGCCGTGAGCAGTTCTTC
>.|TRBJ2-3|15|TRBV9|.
CASSARRDHGDTQYF
TGTGCCAGCAGCGCCCGTCGGGACCACGGGGATACGCAGTATTTT
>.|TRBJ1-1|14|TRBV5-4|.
CASSSGQPNTEAFF
TGTGCCAGCAGCTCCGGACAGCCGAACACTGAAGCTTTCTTT
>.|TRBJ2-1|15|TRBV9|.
CASSVEGDLYNEQFF
TGTGCCAGCAGCGTAGAAGGGGACCTCTACAATGAGCAGTTCTTC
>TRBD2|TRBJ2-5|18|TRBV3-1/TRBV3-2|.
CASSQGTSGVRNQETQYF
TGTGCCAGCAGCCAAGGGACTAGCGGGGTCCGGAACCAAGAGACCCAGTACTTC
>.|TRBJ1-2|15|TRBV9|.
CASSESRDIFEGYTF
TGTGCCAGCAGCGAGTCCCGGGACATTTTTGAAGGCTACACCTTC
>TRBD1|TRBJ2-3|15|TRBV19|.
CASSARDRGTDTQYF
TGTGCCAGTAGTGCCCGGGACAGGGGGACGGATACGCAGTATTTT
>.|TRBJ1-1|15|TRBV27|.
CASSLSTVLSTEAFF
TGTGCCAGCAGTTTATCGACTGTCCTATCGACTGAAGCTTTCTTT